This entry is about one TCR beta chain. Its antigen is undetermined. Method: immunoSEQ multiplex PCR; TCRdb's copy keeps in-frame clones and lacks some. The data show 150,000 to 200,000 clones, 65% to 90% seen once. The data stem from a study of cytomegalovirus exposure and HLA in healthy donors. Study findings and constraints: TCR clusters originating in the first cohort tended to co-occur in the 110 or so validation repertoires, according to a later analysis.

CDR3 length: 15 residues. Per germline, CDR1 SGHRS and CDR2 YFSETQ. With V trimmed by 0 bases and J by 3 bases, 5 bases remained unmatched. The donors belonged to the roughly 110-subject validation cohort, separate from the approximately 700-subject first cohort. The receptor was derived from a woman under 30 in good health and CMV-seronegative. Material for sequencing was PBMCs. The rearrangement joins TRBV5-1 to TRBJ2-5; 7 nucleotides match TRBD2. In DNA, the CDR3 is TGCGCCAGCAGCTTGGGACTAGCCAGGGAAGAGACCCAGTACTTC. Protein product: CASSLGLAREETQYF. The variable domain in full, completed from reference TRBV5-1 and TRBJ2-5, reads KAGVTQTPRYLIKTRGQQVTLSCSPISGHRSVSWYQQTPGQGLQFLFEYFSETQRNKGNFPGRFSGRQFSNSRSEMNVSTLELGDSALYLCASSLGLAREETQYFGPGTRLLVL.